This T cell receptor (beta chain) comes out of a study of blood T cell repertoires in COVID-19. For the study at large: T cells, B-cell-depleted T cells, or PBMCs provided the cDNA or gDNA that served as material.

Profiled with immunoSEQ multiplex PCR; TCRdb holds only in-frame clones, not every one. The sample holds 130,000 or so clones, over 75% seen once. V lost 2 bases, J lost 4 bases, and 11 bases lay in between. Germline CDR1 and CDR2: GTSNPN and SVGIG (reference sequence). The length of the CDR3 is 13 residues. The source material was peripheral blood. The TCR originated in a man aged 60-69 years with acute or convalescent COVID-19. The J gene is TRBJ2-5, the V gene TRBV30; possibly TRBD1 for D (6 bases). CDR3 protein: CAWSYQGRETQYF. CDR3 in DNA: TGTGCCTGGAGTTATCAGGGGCGAGAGACCCAGTACTTC.